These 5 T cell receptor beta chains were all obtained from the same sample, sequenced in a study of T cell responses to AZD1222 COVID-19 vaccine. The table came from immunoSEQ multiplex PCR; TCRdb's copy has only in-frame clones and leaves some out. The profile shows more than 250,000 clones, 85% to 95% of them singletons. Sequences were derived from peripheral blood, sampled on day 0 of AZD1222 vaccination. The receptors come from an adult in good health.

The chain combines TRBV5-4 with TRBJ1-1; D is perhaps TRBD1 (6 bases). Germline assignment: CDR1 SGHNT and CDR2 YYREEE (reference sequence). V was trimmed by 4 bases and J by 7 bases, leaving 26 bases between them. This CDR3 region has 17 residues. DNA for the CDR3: TGTGCCAGCAGCCCGGGTGGCCGGGGGCAAGGGTTCAGTGAAGCTTTCTTT. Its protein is CASSPGGRGQGFSEAFF. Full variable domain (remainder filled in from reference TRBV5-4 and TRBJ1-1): ETGVTQSPTHLIKTRGQQVTLRCSSQSGHNTVSWYQQALGQGPQFIFQYYREEENGRGNFPPRFSGLQFPNYSSELNVNALELDDSALYLCASSPGGRGQGFSEAFFGQGTRLTVV.

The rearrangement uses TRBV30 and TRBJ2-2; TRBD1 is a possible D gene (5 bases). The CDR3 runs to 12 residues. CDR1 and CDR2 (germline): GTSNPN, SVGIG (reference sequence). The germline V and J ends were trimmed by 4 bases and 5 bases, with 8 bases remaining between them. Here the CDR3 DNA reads TGTGCCTGGACAGGGTGGACCGGGGAGCTGTTTTTT. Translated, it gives CAWTGWTGELFF.

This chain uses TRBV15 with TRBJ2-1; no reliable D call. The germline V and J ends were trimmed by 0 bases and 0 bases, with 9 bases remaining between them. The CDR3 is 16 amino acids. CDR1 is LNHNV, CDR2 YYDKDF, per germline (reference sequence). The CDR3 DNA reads TGTGCCACCAGCAGAGATGTGACCGCCTCCTACAATGAGCAGTTCTTC. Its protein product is CATSRDVTASYNEQFF. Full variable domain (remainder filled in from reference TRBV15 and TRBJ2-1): DAMVIQNPRYQVTQFGKPVTLSCSQTLNHNVMYWYQQKSSQAPKLLFHYYDKDFNNEADTPDNFQSRRPNTSFCFLDIRSPGLGDTAMYLCATSRDVTASYNEQFFGPGTRLTVL.

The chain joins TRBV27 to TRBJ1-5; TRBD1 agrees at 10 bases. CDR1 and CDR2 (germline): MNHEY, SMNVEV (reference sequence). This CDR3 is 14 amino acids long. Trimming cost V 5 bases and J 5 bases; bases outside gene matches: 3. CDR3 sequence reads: CASSPGQGYQPQHF. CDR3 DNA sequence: TGTGCCAGCAGTCCGGGACAGGGGTATCAGCCCCAGCATTTT.

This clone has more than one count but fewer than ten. The CDR3 nucleotides are TGTGCCAGCAGTTTGGCCTATGGCTACACCTTC. Protein: CASSLAYGYTF. The V gene is TRBV6-2 or TRBV6-3, the J gene TRBJ1-2, with D unclear. The length of the CDR3 is 11 residues. Germline CDR1 MNHEY, CDR2 SVGEGT. Trimming took 4 bases from V and 4 from J, leaving 4 bases between them.